This TCR beta chain was documented in a study of OX40 agonist ivuxolimab in advanced cancers. In regard to this clone: Antigen unknown. Germline and junction disagree at one end, which may indicate a read error.

Blood got drawn at baseline, again on cycle 4 day 1, and then on cycle 7 day 1. The assay was immunoSEQ multiplex PCR, and TCRdb's table has in-frame clones only and misses some. Counted here are roughly 20,000 clones, 65% to 75% occurring once; the ten biggest clones make up around 28%. The germline CDR1 and CDR2 sequences are MNHNY and SVGAGI (reference sequence). The CDR3 sequence is 13 residues long. Broader study findings: It was not determined which antigens were specifically recognized by the peripheral T cells that had undergone clonal expansion.

The J gene is TRBJ1-1, the V gene TRBV6-6; maybe TRBD1 (5 bases). The source is an adult with an advanced solid tumor such as melanoma, head and neck, liver or kidney cancer. Sample: CD4+ or CD8+ T cells sorted from blood, taken in a trial of the OX40 agonist ivuxolimab. The CDR3 coding sequence is TGTGCCAGCAGTTCTCCCGGGACGGATGAAGCTTCCTTT. This sequence encodes CASSSPGTDEASF.